Described below is a single T cell receptor beta chain sequence and its context. The antigen remains undetermined. The source of the sample is a study of identifying expanded T cells in peripheral blood. Study outcomes and limitations: Clone count variance between approximately two-week samples rose with total template count.

Using immunoSEQ multiplex PCR, the repertoire was profiled, and TCRdb retains in-frame clones only, with some absent. The table includes about 94,000 clones, over 75% detected once. Germline assignment: CDR1 SGHAT and CDR2 FQNNGV. V lost 2 bases and J 4 bases, leaving 6 bases between the germline ends. The CDR3 totals 12 residues. The sequencing input was blood. This chain joins TRBV11-2 and TRBJ2-7, with D unclear. This receptor was identified in a person aged 18 to 75 in good health. CDR3 nucleotides: TGTGCCAGCAGCTTATCTAGGTACGAGCAGTACTTC. Encoded protein: CASSLSRYEQYF. Variable domain in full (rest from reference TRBV11-2 and TRBJ2-7): EAGVAQSPRYKIIEKRQSVAFWCNPISGHATLYWYQQILGQGPKLLIQFQNNGVVDDSQLPKDRFSAERLKGVDSTLKIQPAKLEDSAVYLCASSLSRYEQYFGPGTRLTVT.